The 10 T cell receptor beta chains below were found in one sample sequenced in a study of a mutant IDH1 vaccine in newly diagnosed glioma. These TCRs are of unknown antigen specificity. Time point here: week 5, during vaccination. Vaccine doses each comprised 300 ug of mutant IDH1 20-mer peptide, with topical imiquimod. Using immunoSEQ multiplex PCR, the repertoire was profiled, and TCRdb retains in-frame clones only, with some absent. Of about 50,000 clones in the sample, about three quarters were seen once. Sequencing was performed on PBMCs, taken from a glioma patient whose treatment included an IDH1 peptide vaccine. Source of these receptors: a man aged 50 or older with glioma.

V usage is TRBV14 and J usage is TRBJ2-5; D may be TRBD2 (6 bases). The CDR3 consists of 14 residues. Germline CDR1 and CDR2: SGHDN and FVKESK. V lost 4 bases and J lost 5, with 14 bases in between. The CDR3 region has the DNA TGTGCCAGCAGCCCCCTAGGAGGGGACGAGACCCAGTACTTC. Its translation is CASSPLGGDETQYF.

The chain links TRBV15 to TRBJ2-1, with TRBD2 matching 9 bases. CDR1 and CDR2 (germline): LNHNV, YYDKDF (reference sequence). V lost 2 bases, J lost 3 bases, and 5 bases stayed unmatched. The CDR3 extends over 16 amino acids. CDR3: CATSRLSGGLYNEQFF. The CDR3 region has the DNA TGTGCCACCAGCAGACTCAGCGGGGGGCTCTACAATGAGCAGTTCTTC.

In its sample, this clone was seen once. V is TRBV4-2 and J is TRBJ1-4; 9 nucleotides agree with TRBD1. The CDR3 runs 17 residues. With V trimmed by 3 bases and J by 6 bases, 11 bases remained unmatched. CDR1 is LGHNA and CDR2 is YNFKEQ in the germline V gene. In nucleotides, the CDR3 is TGTGCCAGCAGCCAGCTAGGCTCGGGACAGGGAGATGAAAAACTGTTTTTT. Protein sequence: CASSQLGSGQGDEKLFF.

J is TRBJ1-6 and V is TRBV19; D call uncertain. Trimming shortened V by 1 base and J by 4 bases, and 8 bases separated the two germline ends. Germline V gene sequence: CDR1 LNHDA, CDR2 SQIVND (reference sequence). The CDR3 is 15 residues long. The CDR3 coding sequence is TGTGCCAGTAGTATAGCGTCCGCGTATAATTCACCCCTCCACTTT. It encodes CASSIASAYNSPLHF. Full variable domain (outside the CDR3, taken from reference TRBV19 and TRBJ1-6): DGGITQSPKYLFRKEGQNVTLSCEQNLNHDAMYWYRQDPGQGLRLIYYSQIVNDFQKGDIAEGYSVSREKKESFPLTVTSAQKNPTAFYLCASSIASAYNSPLHFGNGTRLTVT.

The rearrangement uses TRBV28 and TRBJ1-1; D not resolved. V gave up 6 bases and J gave up 0 bases, with 5 bases separating them. Per germline, CDR1 MDHEN and CDR2 SYDVKM. The CDR3 extends over 12 amino acids. The CDR3 here is CASSRMNTEAFF. CDR3 nucleotide sequence: TGTGCCAGCAGCCGGATGAACACTGAAGCTTTCTTT.

The CDR3 DNA follows: TGTGCCAGCAGCTACGGGGGGGCGAACACCGGGGAGCTGTTTTTT. Translation: CASSYGGANTGELFF. The gene calls are TRBV7-2 and TRBJ2-2, with 8 nucleotides matching TRBD2. The CDR3 spans 15 residues. Trimming removed 4 bases from V and 0 bases from J; junction bases left unmatched: 1. CDR1 SGHTA and CDR2 FQGNSA come from the germline V gene.

The genes are TRBV28 and TRBJ1-5, with D perhaps matching TRBD1 (6 bases). CDR1 and CDR2 (germline): MDHEN, SYDVKM. The ends were cut back, 2 bases at V and 4 bases at J, with 15 bases in the middle. CDR3 length: 16 amino acids. CDR3 in amino acids: CASSLPGQRWNQPQHF. For the CDR3, the DNA is TGTGCCAGCAGTTTACCAGGACAGAGGTGGAATCAGCCCCAGCATTTT.

The J gene is TRBJ2-5, the V gene TRBV10-3; TRBD1 or TRBD2 may be the D gene (5 bases each). The CDR3 extends over 15 amino acids. Germline values: CDR1 ENHRY, CDR2 SYGVKD. V lost 3 bases, J lost 0 bases, and 11 bases lay in between. The CDR3 loop reads CAISDPGAYQETQYF. The DNA of the CDR3 is TGTGCCATCAGTGACCCCGGGGCTTACCAAGAGACCCAGTACTTC.

The chain joins TRBV28 to TRBJ2-7; TRBD1 or TRBD2 may be the D gene (6 bases each). Germline V gene data show CDR1 as MDHEN and CDR2 as SYDVKM. With 5 bases removed from V and 4 bases from J, the gap between germline ends came to 15 bases. This CDR3 has 14 residues. DNA for the CDR3: TGTGCCAGCAGTCCCCCGGAGGGGGAGTACGAGCAGTACTTC. Encoded protein: CASSPPEGEYEQYF.

The CDR3 loop reads CASTLTGVGQPQHF. The CDR3 region has the DNA TGTGCCAGTACTTTGACAGGGGTAGGTCAGCCCCAGCATTTT. The rearrangement uses TRBV19 and TRBJ1-5; 8 nucleotides agree with TRBD1. The V gene's germline CDR1 is LNHDA and CDR2 SQIVND (reference sequence). The J segment lost 6 bases and the V segment lost 7 bases, leaving 8 bases of the junction unmatched. This CDR3 contains 14 residues.